This entry lists 4 T cell receptor beta chains sequenced from one sample in a study of CD8 T cells in ankylosing spondylitis. From the 5' RACE reads, TCRdb called clonotypes with MiXCR, one entry per CDR3 protein. The table lists about 190,000 distinct CDR3 sequences, over 10% of them singletons. The sequenced sample was blood, either unsorted or a sorted T cell fraction (not recorded which). All receptors come from a female donor with ankylosing spondylitis or in good health (not recorded which).

In this sample, this clonotype turned up many times. The rearrangement joins TRBV5-1 to TRBJ2-7; D assignment may be TRBD1 or TRBD2 (5 bases each). The V end was cut by 2 bases, the J end by 2 bases, with 11 bases between. This CDR3 contains 14 residues. The germline V gene has CDR1 SGHRS and CDR2 YFSETQ. The CDR3 sequence: CASSFTEGTYEQYF. DNA for the CDR3: TGCGCCAGCAGCTTTACCGAGGGGACCTACGAGCAGTACTTC. The variable domain in full, completed from reference TRBV5-1 and TRBJ2-7, reads KAGVTQTPRYLIKTRGQQVTLSCSPISGHRSVSWYQQTPGQGLQFLFEYFSETQRNKGNFPGRFSGRQFSNSRSEMNVSTLELGDSALYLCASSFTEGTYEQYFGPGTRLTVT.

This clonotype appeared a few times. The chain is built from TRBV5-1 and TRBJ2-1, with D possibly TRBD2 on 7 matching bases. The V and J ends lost 0 bases and 7 bases respectively, with 14 bases between them. CDR3 length equals 15 residues. Germline CDR1 SGHRS, CDR2 YFSETQ. CDR3 nucleotides: TGCGCCAGCAGCTTGGCCGGGGGGCTAACGAATGAGCAGTTCTTC. This translates into CASSLAGGLTNEQFF.

In the case of this clonotype: Germline is not matched at one junction end, which may reflect a read error. The V call is TRBV6-5, the J call TRBJ2-5; 8 bases agree with TRBD1. The CDR3 has 13 residues. Germline V gene lookup returns CDR1 MNHEY and CDR2 SVGAGI. CDR3 in amino acids: CACSTGQGETQYF. The CDR3 region has the DNA TGTGCCTGCAGTACTGGACAGGGAGAGACCCAGTACTTC.

CDR3: CASTITGSSYNEQFF. CDR3 bases: TGTGCCAGCACTATTACGGGGAGCTCCTACAATGAGCAGTTCTTC. The V and J genes are TRBV27 and TRBJ2-1, with TRBD2 as a possible D gene (5 bases). Germline CDR1 is MNHEY and CDR2 is SMNVEV (reference sequence). V lost 7 bases and J lost 0, with 13 bases in between. The CDR3 is 15 residues long.